These 17 T cell receptor beta chains were all obtained from the same sample, sequenced in a study of early T cells in non-severe SARS-CoV-2 infection. MiXCR was run by TCRdb on the 5' RACE reads, yielding one entry per CDR3 protein. Counted here are about 53,000 distinct CDR3 sequences, 12% occurring once; the ten biggest clones make up over 2%. Material: whole blood, obtained at baseline. The receptor source for this set is an adult who was a healthcare worker with PCR-confirmed SARS-CoV-2 infection or an uninfected control (not recorded which).

The sample holds a few counts of this clonotype. The chain links TRBV2 to TRBJ1-1, with a possible D match to TRBD1 (5 bases). V lost 4 bases to trimming and J lost 1 base, with 13 bases between them. Per germline, CDR1 SNHLY and CDR2 FYNNEI. This CDR3 spans 15 amino acids. DNA for the CDR3: TGTGCCAGCAGTGCCTTGGGGGGAGAGAACACTGAAGCTTTCTTT. Its translation: CASSALGGENTEAFF.

This clonotype showed up many times. This chain connects TRBV10-3 to TRBJ1-5, with D possibly TRBD1 on 5 matching bases. The V end was cut by 3 bases, the J end by 11 bases, with 17 bases between. Germline lookup yields CDR1 ENHRY and CDR2 SYGVKD. The CDR3 spans 14 residues. The CDR3 nucleotides read TGTGCCATCAGTGACCAGGTACAGGCGCGGACCCAGCATTTT. Translating gives CAISDQVQARTQHF.

This clonotype was counted between two and nine times. The chain has TRBV18 and TRBJ2-2; 7 nucleotides align to TRBD2. The trim removed 5 bases at V and 2 bases at J, leaving 20 bases unmatched. This CDR3 contains 20 residues. Germline CDR1 KGHSH, CDR2 LQKENI. The CDR3 coding sequence is TGTGCCAGCTCATTACCCCGGTGGCCTAGCGGAGGGAATAACACCGGGGAGCTGTTTTTT. It yields the protein CASSLPRWPSGGNNTGELFF.

The rearrangement joins TRBV10-3 to TRBJ1-5, with a tentative D call TRBD1 (6 bases). The V and J ends lost 10 bases and 3 bases respectively, with 22 bases between them. The length of the CDR3 is 16 residues. Germline values: CDR1 ENHRY, CDR2 SYGVKD. The DNA of the CDR3 is TGTGCCACCGCGGGGGAGGCGGGGGCTTTCAATCAGCCCCAGCATTTT. Its translation: CATAGEAGAFNQPQHF.

The CDR3 here is CASTGDRGNTEAFF. The CDR3 DNA reads as TGTGCCAGCACCGGAGACAGGGGGAACACTGAAGCTTTCTTT. This sequence joins TRBV6-1 and TRBJ1-1, with TRBD1 matching 8 bases. Trimming took 7 bases from V and 1 from J; bases not matched to a gene: 5. Germline lookup yields CDR1 MNHNS and CDR2 SASEGT. This CDR3 contains 14 residues.

The chain links TRBV28 to TRBJ2-3; D remains unclear. Trimming left V 6 bases short and J 4 bases short, with 11 bases between. Per germline, CDR1 MDHEN and CDR2 SYDVKM. This CDR3 comprises 13 residues. CDR3 DNA: TGTGCCAGCAGCCCTACACCGGCAGATACGCAGTATTTT. It encodes CASSPTPADTQYF.

This clonotype showed up just once. The chain employs TRBV6-4 and TRBJ2-2, with TRBD2 identical over 10 bases. The CDR3 is 16 residues long. The trim removed 4 bases at V and 6 bases at J, leaving 8 bases unmatched. Germline CDR1 is MRHNA and CDR2 is SNTAGT. The CDR3 reads CASSAAGGPVAGELFF. CDR3 nucleotides: TGTGCCAGCAGTGCAGCGGGAGGGCCGGTAGCCGGGGAGCTGTTTTTT.

V and J are TRBV20-1 and TRBJ2-5; D gene ambiguous. Deletions cut 3 bases from V and 0 bases from J, with 5 bases between. Germline loops: CDR1 DFQATT, CDR2 SNEGSKA (reference sequence). CDR3 size: 12 residues. The DNA for the CDR3 is TGCAGTGCTAGGACCTACCAAGAGACCCAGTACTTC. This sequence encodes CSARTYQETQYF.

This clonotype came up a few times. The chain carries TRBV12-5 and TRBJ2-3; D is ambiguous. The ends were cut back, 6 bases at V and 1 base at J, with 20 bases in the middle. The CDR3 consists of 17 residues. CDR1 and CDR2 (germline): LGHNT, FRNRAP. The CDR3 reads CASGTGSKHPGTDTQYF. CDR3 in DNA: TGTGCTAGTGGAACCGGGTCGAAACATCCGGGCACAGATACGCAGTATTTT.

The chain is built from TRBV6-1 and TRBJ2-3, with no clear D. The CDR3 has 14 amino acids. The V gene lost 4 bases and the J gene lost 2 bases, with 10 bases spanning the gap. Germline lookup yields CDR1 MNHNS and CDR2 SASEGT. For the CDR3, the DNA is TGTGCCAGCAGTGGTCAGGAACACACAGATACGCAGTATTTT. This sequence encodes CASSGQEHTDTQYF.

This chain connects TRBV6-6 to TRBJ1-2; possibly TRBD1 for D (5 bases). The V gene's germline CDR1 is MNHNY and CDR2 SVGAGI (reference sequence). This CDR3 comprises 14 residues. V shed 6 bases and J shed 2 bases, with 13 bases lying between them. This CDR3 is CASSRTTANYGYTF. The CDR3 DNA reads as TGTGCCAGCAGCCGAACGACAGCGAACTATGGCTACACCTTC.

CDR3 bases: TGTGCCACCAGTGATTTCGGAGCGGGTGAGCAGTTCTTC. Protein sequence: CATSDFGAGEQFF. This sequence joins TRBV24-1 and TRBJ2-1; D might be TRBD2 (6 bases). From germline, CDR1 is KGHDR and CDR2 SFDVKD. V was cut by 1 base and J by 9 bases, with 9 bases left in between. The length of the CDR3 is 13 residues.

This sequence joins TRBV28 and TRBJ2-7; D gene unclear. The V end lost 3 bases, the J end lost 3 bases, and 6 bases lay between the germline ends. CDR1 MDHEN and CDR2 SYDVKM come from the germline V gene. The CDR3 totals 12 residues. The CDR3 loop is CASSLSFYEQYF. For the CDR3, the DNA is TGTGCCAGCAGTTTGTCCTTCTACGAGCAGTACTTC.

V gene TRBV4-1 combines with J gene TRBJ1-1, with D possibly being TRBD1 (5 bases). The V and J ends lost 0 bases and 5 bases respectively, with 16 bases between them. Germline CDR1 reads MGHRA; CDR2 reads YSYEKL. The CDR3 contains 16 residues. The CDR3 spells CASSQEGRGKGTEAFF. In DNA, the CDR3 is TGCGCCAGCAGCCAAGAGGGTAGGGGAAAGGGGACTGAAGCTTTCTTT.

In this sample, this clonotype turned up a few times. The J gene is TRBJ2-1, the V gene TRBV11-3, with 15 bases lining up with TRBD2. The trim removed 4 bases at V and 7 bases at J, leaving 2 bases unmatched. Per germline, CDR1 SGHNT and CDR2 YENEEA. This CDR3 contains 15 residues. CDR3 DNA: TGTGCCAGCAGCTCCGGACTAGCGGGAGGGAATGAGCAGTTCTTC. Translation gives CASSSGLAGGNEQFF.

In DNA, the CDR3 is TGTGCCAGTAGTACCGGCCGGACTAGCGGATACAATGAGCAGTTCTTC. This codes for CASSTGRTSGYNEQFF. The chain carries TRBV19 and TRBJ2-1; TRBD2 matches 10 bases. V was clipped by 4 bases and J by 4 bases; unmatched bases: 7. The CDR3 is 16 amino acids. Germline V gene data show CDR1 as LNHDA and CDR2 as SQIVND (reference sequence). Full variable domain (missing parts from reference TRBV19 and TRBJ2-1): DGGITQSPKYLFRKEGQNVTLSCEQNLNHDAMYWYRQDPGQGLRLIYYSQIVNDFQKGDIAEGYSVSREKKESFPLTVTSAQKNPTAFYLCASSTGRTSGYNEQFFGPGTRLTVL.

The V and J genes are TRBV20-1 and TRBJ2-1, with D maybe TRBD2 (6 bases). The CDR3 extends over 17 amino acids. Germline V lookup: CDR1 DFQATT, CDR2 SNEGSKA (reference sequence). Trimming shortened V by 0 bases and J by 4 bases, and 19 bases separated the two germline ends. The CDR3 bases are TGCAGTGCTAGAGATGTGAGTGGGGGGAATTCTTACAATGAGCAGTTCTTC. It specifies CSARDVSGGNSYNEQFF.